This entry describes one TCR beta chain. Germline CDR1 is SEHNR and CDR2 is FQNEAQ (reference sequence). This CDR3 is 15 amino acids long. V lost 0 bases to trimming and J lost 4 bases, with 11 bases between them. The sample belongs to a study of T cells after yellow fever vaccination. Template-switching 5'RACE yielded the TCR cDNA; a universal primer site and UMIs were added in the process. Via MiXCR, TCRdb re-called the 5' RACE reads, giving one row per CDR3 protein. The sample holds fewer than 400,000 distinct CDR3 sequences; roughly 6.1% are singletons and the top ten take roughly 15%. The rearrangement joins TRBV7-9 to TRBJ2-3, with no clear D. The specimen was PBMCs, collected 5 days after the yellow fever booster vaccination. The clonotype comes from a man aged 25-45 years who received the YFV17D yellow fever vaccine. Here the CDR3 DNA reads TGTGCCAGCAGCTTAGCGGTAGTATCGGCAGATACGCAGTATTTT. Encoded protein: CASSLAVVSADTQYF.